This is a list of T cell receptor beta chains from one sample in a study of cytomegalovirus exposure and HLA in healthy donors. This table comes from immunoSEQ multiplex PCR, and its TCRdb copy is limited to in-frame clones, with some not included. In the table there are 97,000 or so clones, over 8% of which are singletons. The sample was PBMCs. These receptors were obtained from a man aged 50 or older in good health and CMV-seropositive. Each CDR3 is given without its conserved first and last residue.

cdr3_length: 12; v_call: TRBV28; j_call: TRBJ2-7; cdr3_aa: ASSRLAGAYEQY
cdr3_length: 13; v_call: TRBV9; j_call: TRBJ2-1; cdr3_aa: ASSDGLAGYNEQF
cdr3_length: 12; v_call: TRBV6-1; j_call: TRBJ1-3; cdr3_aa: ASSLGQGGNTIY
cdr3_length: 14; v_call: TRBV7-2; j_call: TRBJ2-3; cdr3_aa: ASSTGLAGYTDTQY
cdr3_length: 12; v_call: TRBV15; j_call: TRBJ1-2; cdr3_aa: ATSTGTGIYGYT
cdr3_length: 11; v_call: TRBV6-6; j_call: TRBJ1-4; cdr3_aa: ASSPRYNEKLF
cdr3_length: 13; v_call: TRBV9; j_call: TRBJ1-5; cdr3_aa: ASSVDGFSNQPQH
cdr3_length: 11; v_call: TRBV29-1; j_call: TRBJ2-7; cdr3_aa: SVRRGDIGEQY
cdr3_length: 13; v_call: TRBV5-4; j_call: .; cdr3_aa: ASTIDVSGIYEQY
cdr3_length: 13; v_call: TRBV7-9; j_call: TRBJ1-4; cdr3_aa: ASSLQGRTSEKLF
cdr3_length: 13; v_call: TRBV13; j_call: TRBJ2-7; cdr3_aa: ASSSLSTGTYEQY
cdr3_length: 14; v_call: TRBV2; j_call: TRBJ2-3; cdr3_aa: ASSPTTGGTTDTQY
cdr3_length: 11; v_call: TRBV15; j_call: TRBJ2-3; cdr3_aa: ATTGVNTDTQY
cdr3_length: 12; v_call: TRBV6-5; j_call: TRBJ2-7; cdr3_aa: ASRGLTQPYEQY
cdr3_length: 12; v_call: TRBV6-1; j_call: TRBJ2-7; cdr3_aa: ASSFTAFSYEQY
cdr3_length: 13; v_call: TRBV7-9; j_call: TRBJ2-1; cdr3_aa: ASSLGSRMGPGQI
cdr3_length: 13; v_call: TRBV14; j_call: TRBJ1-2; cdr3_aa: ASSQDPMAEDGYT
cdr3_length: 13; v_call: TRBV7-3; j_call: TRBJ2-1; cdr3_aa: ASSLPGLAGAEQF
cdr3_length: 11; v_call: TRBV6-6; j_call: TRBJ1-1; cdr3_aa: ASIRSGFTEAF
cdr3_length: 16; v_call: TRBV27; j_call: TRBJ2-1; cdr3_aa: ASSPTRVTGGAGNEQF
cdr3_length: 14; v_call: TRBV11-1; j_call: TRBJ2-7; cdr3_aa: ASSSGGLAGETGQY
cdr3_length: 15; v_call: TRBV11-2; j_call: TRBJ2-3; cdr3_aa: ASSLDLAGHRTDTQY